This TCR beta chain originates from a study of CD8 T cells in ankylosing spondylitis. Researchers built TCR beta libraries using quantitative 5'-RACE with molecular barcodes. Via MiXCR, TCRdb re-called the 5' RACE reads, giving one row per CDR3 protein. The repertoire consists of 750,000 to 850,000 distinct CDR3 sequences, with roughly 10% occurring once and the leading ten covering more than 0.5%. Overall study results and limits: Clones linked to disease, bearing a CD8+ phenotype, were relatively rare in peripheral blood. Fewer than 10 highly homologous variants made up a TCR beta motif that seemed to typify ankylosing spondylitis blood. Disease-linked clones were reportedly significantly enriched in matched ankylosing spondylitis synovial fluid.

The V and J ends lost 2 bases and 1 base, in that order; junction bases with no gene match: 1. This CDR3 is 15 amino acids long. The V gene's germline CDR1 is MNHNS and CDR2 SASEGT. Details on this clonotype: Its antigen is unidentified.

This clonotype was obtained from a male donor with ankylosing spondylitis. The chain recombines TRBV6-1 with TRBJ2-2; 7 bases fit TRBD2. Sequencing was carried out using blood, either unsorted or a sorted T cell fraction (not recorded which). The CDR3 region has the DNA TGTGCCAGCAGTGAATCTAGCGGGAACACCGGGGAGCTGTTTTTT. Translated, it gives CASSESSGNTGELFF.